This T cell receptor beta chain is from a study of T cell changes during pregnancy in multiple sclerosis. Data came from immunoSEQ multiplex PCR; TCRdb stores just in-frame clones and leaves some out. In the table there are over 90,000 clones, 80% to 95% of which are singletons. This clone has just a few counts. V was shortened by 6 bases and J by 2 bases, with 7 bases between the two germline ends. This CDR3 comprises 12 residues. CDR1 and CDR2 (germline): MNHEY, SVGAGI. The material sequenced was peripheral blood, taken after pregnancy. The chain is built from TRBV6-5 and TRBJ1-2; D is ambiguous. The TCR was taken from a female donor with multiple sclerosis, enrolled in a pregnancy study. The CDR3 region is CASRLDNYGYTF. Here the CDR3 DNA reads TGTGCCAGCAGGCTAGACAACTATGGCTACACCTTC.